Listed below are T cell receptor beta chains from one sample, sequenced in a study of control samples from healthy donors and cancer patients. The assay was immunoSEQ multiplex PCR, and TCRdb's table has in-frame clones only and misses some. There are 130,000 to 150,000 clones in the sample; around 92% occur only once, and roughly 3.2% lies in the top ten. The material sequenced was blood. The origin of the receptors is a man between 25 and 39 years old in good health. CDR3s include the opening cysteine and the closing phenylalanine or tryptophan. Each record gives: J gene, clone size, V gene, CDR3 length, D gene, CDR3 DNA, CDR3 protein. The D gene is left open where the match is weak. Rows may omit the clone size; those that give it use once, few, many or a size class.

TRBJ2-4 | few | TRBV5-6 | 14 | NA | TGTGCCAGCAGCTTGGTAAGGGGGAGGAACATTCAGTACTTC | CASSLVRGRNIQYF
TRBJ2-2 | NA | TRBV30 | 15 | NA | TGTGCCTGGGAGGCTGACCCGGGAGAAACCGGGGAGCTGTTTTTT | CAWEADPGETGELFF
TRBJ2-3 | NA | TRBV10-3 | 14 | TRBD2 | TGTGCCATCAGCGGGGGGGCGGGGACAGATACGCAGTATTTT | CAISGGAGTDTQYF
TRBJ2-1 | NA | TRBV27 | 15 | TRBD1 | TGTGCCAGCAGTTTACGACAGGGAACTTACAATGAGCAGTTCTTC | CASSLRQGTYNEQFF
TRBJ1-1 | NA | TRBV24-1 | 14 | NA | TGTGCCACCGTAGACAGGCCAAGGGACACTGAAGCTTTCTTT | CATVDRPRDTEAFF
TRBJ1-4 | NA | TRBV7-9 | 14 | TRBD1 | TGTGCCAGCAACCCGGGACAGGGGGATGAAAAACTGTTTTTT | CASNPGQGDEKLFF
TRBJ1-2 | NA | TRBV15 | 15 | NA | TGTGCCACCAGCAGATCAGCAGGGTCCTCGGAAGGCTACACCTTC | CATSRSAGSSEGYTF
TRBJ2-7 | NA | TRBV3-1/TRBV3-2 | 14 | NA | TGTGCCAGCAGCCAAGAAGGTTTGAACTACGAGCAGTACTTC | CASSQEGLNYEQYF
TRBJ2-3 | NA | TRBV2 | 11 | TRBD1 | TGTGCCAGGCAGGGGGCAGATACGCAGTATTTT | CARQGADTQYF
TRBJ1-5 | NA | TRBV6-1 | 19 | TRBD1 | TGTGCCAGCAGTGAATCTACCGCCGGGACAGGGAGATACGATCAGCCCCAGCATTTT | CASSESTAGTGRYDQPQHF
TRBJ2-7 | NA | TRBV2 | 13 | TRBD2 | TGTGCCAGCGCGGCGGGGGGCGGGTCCGAGCAGTACTTC | CASAAGGGSEQYF
TRBJ2-5 | NA | TRBV5-1 | 15 | TRBD1 | TGCGCCAGCAGCTTCGGCGACAGGGGGGGAGAGACCCAGTACTTC | CASSFGDRGGETQYF
TRBJ2-7 | NA | TRBV19 | 14 | NA | TGTGCCAGTAGTTTCGGGGGGCCCTCCTACGAGCAGTACTTC | CASSFGGPSYEQYF
TRBJ2-2 | few | TRBV5-5 | 14 | NA | TGTGCCAGCAGCACGGGGGCGGGCACCGGGGAGCTGTTTTTT | CASSTGAGTGELFF
TRBJ1-4 | NA | TRBV4-1 | 15 | TRBD1 | TGCGCCAGCAGCCCGACTCAGGGGGGATCTGAAAAACTGTTTTTT | CASSPTQGGSEKLFF
TRBJ2-7 | NA | TRBV7-9 | 16 | NA | TGTGCCAGCAGCTTACCCGCGGCTGGGGTGGCCTACGAGCAGTACTTC | CASSLPAAGVAYEQYF
TRBJ2-1 | NA | TRBV27 | 13 | NA | TGTGCCAGCAGTTTAGAGGGTAACAATGAGCAGTTCTTC | CASSLEGNNEQFF
TRBJ2-2 | once | TRBV5-8 | 14 | NA | TGTGCCAGCAGCTTACCCAGGGTTGTCGGGGAGCTGTTTTTT | CASSLPRVVGELFF
TRBJ2-7 | NA | TRBV2 | 13 | TRBD1 | TGTGCCAGCAGGGGGGACAGACCCTACGAGCAGTACTTC | CASRGDRPYEQYF
TRBJ2-3 | NA | TRBV9 | 13 | TRBD2 | TGTGCCAGCAGCGGGACTAGCGCAGATACGCAGTATTTT | CASSGTSADTQYF
TRBJ2-1 | NA | TRBV9 | 14 | NA | TGTGCCAGCAGCGTAGTGGAGGCCTACAATGAGCAGTTCTTC | CASSVVEAYNEQFF
TRBJ2-1 | once | TRBV5-1 | 15 | NA | TGCGCCAGCAGCTTGACAGGGTCCTCCCCCATTGAGCAGTTCTTC | CASSLTGSSPIEQFF
TRBJ2-2 | NA | TRBV5-8 | 14 | NA | TGTGCCAGCATAGGTAGCAGGGGTCCCGGGGAGCTGTTTTTT | CASIGSRGPGELFF
TRBJ1-1 | NA | TRBV30 | 15 | NA | TGTGCCTGGAGTGTAACGGGACGGATGAACACTGAAGCTTTCTTT | CAWSVTGRMNTEAFF
TRBJ1-1 | NA | TRBV4-1 | 14 | NA | TGCGCCAGCAGCCAAGATCGGATGAACACTGAAGCTTTCTTT | CASSQDRMNTEAFF
TRBJ1-6 | NA | TRBV27 | 15 | NA | TGTGCCAGCAGTTTATCCGCGGGGGCCCATTCACCCCTCCACTTT | CASSLSAGAHSPLHF
TRBJ1-2 | NA | TRBV9 | 15 | TRBD1 | TGTGCCAGCAGCGCAGGACAGGGGGGAGGATATGGCTACACCTTC | CASSAGQGGGYGYTF
TRBJ1-1 | few | TRBV6-4 | 13 | NA | TGTGCCAGCAGGAACACTTTGAACACTGAAGCTTTCTTT | CASRNTLNTEAFF
TRBJ1-2 | NA | TRBV27 | 13 | NA | TGTGCCAGCACTTTGGGGGCGGGCTATGGCTACACCTTC | CASTLGAGYGYTF
TRBJ1-6 | NA | TRBV19 | 15 | NA | TGTGCCAGTAGTATCGTTGCGGTCAGAAATTCACCCCTCCACTTT | CASSIVAVRNSPLHF
TRBJ2-2 | NA | TRBV7-2 | 16 | NA | TGTGCCAGCAGCTTGGTAGGACGGACGGGCACCGGGGAGCTGTTTTTT | CASSLVGRTGTGELFF
TRBJ1-5 | NA | TRBV5-1 | 15 | TRBD1 | TGCGCCAGCAGCTTAGGGACAGGAGACAATCAGCCCCAGCATTTT | CASSLGTGDNQPQHF
TRBJ1-1 | NA | TRBV2 | 18 | NA | TGTGCCAGCAGTGAAAATTACAGGGAGGATCCCCTGAACACTGAAGCTTTCTTT | CASSENYREDPLNTEAFF
TRBJ1-2 | NA | TRBV18 | 14 | TRBD1 | TGTGCCAGCTCACCCGGGACAGGCTTTAGAGGCTATACCTTC | CASSPGTGFRGYTF
TRBJ1-2 | once | TRBV6-6 | 14 | TRBD1 | TGTGCCAGCAGTTACTCGACAGGGGGCGATGGCTACACCTTC | CASSYSTGGDGYTF
TRBJ1-6 | NA | TRBV5-1 | 13 | NA | TGCGCCAGCAGCTTAGCAGGGTCCTCGGCCCTCCACTTT | CASSLAGSSALHF
TRBJ1-2 | NA | TRBV27 | 14 | TRBD1 | TGTGCCAGCAGTTTTAGGGGGCGAGACTATGGCTACACCTTC | CASSFRGRDYGYTF
TRBJ2-2 | NA | TRBV19 | 16 | TRBD2 | TGTGCCAGTAGTATCGGTCAGGGACTAGCGGACGGGGAGCTGTTTTTT | CASSIGQGLADGELFF
TRBJ2-7 | NA | TRBV19 | 17 | TRBD1 | TGTGCCAGTAGTATTATCGGGACAGAGCCCAAATCCTACGAGCAGTACTTC | CASSIIGTEPKSYEQYF
TRBJ2-7 | NA | TRBV5-6 | 12 | NA | TGTGCCAGCTCAACACGGAACTACGAGCAGTACTTC | CASSTRNYEQYF
TRBJ1-1 | NA | TRBV14 | 15 | NA | TGTGCCAGCAGCCAAGTGGACAGCGTGAACACTGAAGCTTTCTTT | CASSQVDSVNTEAFF
TRBJ1-4 | NA | TRBV5-5 | 14 | NA | TGTGCCAGCAGCTTCGGGCGGGCAAATGAAAAACTGTTTTTT | CASSFGRANEKLFF
TRBJ1-1 | once | TRBV18 | 16 | TRBD1 | TGTGCCAGCTCAAATACCGGGACAGGGGGTAACACTGAAGCTTTCTTT | CASSNTGTGGNTEAFF
TRBJ2-1 | NA | TRBV7-3 | 15 | TRBD2 | TGTGCCAGCAGCCTACTAGCGGGGGGGAGCAATGAGCAGTTCTTC | CASSLLAGGSNEQFF
TRBJ2-1 | NA | TRBV5-6 | 14 | TRBD2 | TGTGCCAGCGTGGATAGCGGGGCCTACAATGAGCAGTTCTTC | CASVDSGAYNEQFF
TRBJ2-7 | NA | TRBV5-1 | 13 | NA | TGCGCCAGCAGCTTCGGCAGTTCCTACGAGCAGTACTTC | CASSFGSSYEQYF
TRBJ2-7 | NA | TRBV4-2 | 15 | TRBD2 | TGTGCCAGCAGCCAAGATTTGCGGGGGGAGTACGAGCAGTACTTC | CASSQDLRGEYEQYF
TRBJ1-4 | NA | TRBV2 | 18 | NA | TGTGCCAGCAGTGAGGAACTGGGGGGGCTGGGAACTAATGAAAAACTGTTTTTT | CASSEELGGLGTNEKLFF
TRBJ2-5 | NA | TRBV12-3/TRBV12-4 | 9 | NA | TGTGCCACAGGGGAGACCCAGTACTTC | CATGETQYF
TRBJ1-6 | NA | TRBV4-1 | 13 | NA | TGCGCCAGCAGCCAGGATCCTGATTCCACCCTCCACTTT | CASSQDPDSTLHF
TRBJ2-5 | NA | TRBV5-1 | 16 | TRBD1 | TGCGCCAGCAGCCCAACCGGGACAGGGATTCAAGAGACCCAGTACTTC | CASSPTGTGIQETQYF
TRBJ1-1 | once | TRBV7-3 | 15 | NA | TGTGCCAGCAGCTCCTCGGGGGCGAGAATGACTGAAGCTTTCTTT | CASSSSGARMTEAFF
TRBJ1-5 | NA | TRBV30 | 13 | NA | TGTGCCTGGCAGGAGGGGAGCGGTCAGCCCCAGCATTTT | CAWQEGSGQPQHF
TRBJ2-3 | once | TRBV7-3 | 16 | TRBD2 | TGTGCCAGCAGCCCGACAAGCGGGGGGGCGGTAGATACGCAGTATTTT | CASSPTSGGAVDTQYF
TRBJ2-7 | NA | TRBV25-1 | 15 | TRBD1 | TGTGCCAGCAGTGAACCCCGGACAGGGGAAAACGAGCAGTACTTC | CASSEPRTGENEQYF
TRBJ1-2 | NA | TRBV6-5 | 13 | NA | TGTGCCAGCAGTTACTCGGCTAACTATGGCTACACCTTC | CASSYSANYGYTF
TRBJ2-1 | NA | TRBV7-3 | 14 | NA | TGTGCCAGCAGCCCTGCGTCCTCCTACAATGAGCAGTTCTTC | CASSPASSYNEQFF
TRBJ2-3 | once | TRBV7-9 | 13 | TRBD1 | TGTGCCAGCAGCTTAGGGGGACAGAAATGGCTGTATTTT | CASSLGGQKWLYF
TRBJ1-5 | NA | TRBV6-5 | 13 | NA | TGTGCCAGCACATCGGGGTCGCATCAGCCCCAGCATTTT | CASTSGSHQPQHF